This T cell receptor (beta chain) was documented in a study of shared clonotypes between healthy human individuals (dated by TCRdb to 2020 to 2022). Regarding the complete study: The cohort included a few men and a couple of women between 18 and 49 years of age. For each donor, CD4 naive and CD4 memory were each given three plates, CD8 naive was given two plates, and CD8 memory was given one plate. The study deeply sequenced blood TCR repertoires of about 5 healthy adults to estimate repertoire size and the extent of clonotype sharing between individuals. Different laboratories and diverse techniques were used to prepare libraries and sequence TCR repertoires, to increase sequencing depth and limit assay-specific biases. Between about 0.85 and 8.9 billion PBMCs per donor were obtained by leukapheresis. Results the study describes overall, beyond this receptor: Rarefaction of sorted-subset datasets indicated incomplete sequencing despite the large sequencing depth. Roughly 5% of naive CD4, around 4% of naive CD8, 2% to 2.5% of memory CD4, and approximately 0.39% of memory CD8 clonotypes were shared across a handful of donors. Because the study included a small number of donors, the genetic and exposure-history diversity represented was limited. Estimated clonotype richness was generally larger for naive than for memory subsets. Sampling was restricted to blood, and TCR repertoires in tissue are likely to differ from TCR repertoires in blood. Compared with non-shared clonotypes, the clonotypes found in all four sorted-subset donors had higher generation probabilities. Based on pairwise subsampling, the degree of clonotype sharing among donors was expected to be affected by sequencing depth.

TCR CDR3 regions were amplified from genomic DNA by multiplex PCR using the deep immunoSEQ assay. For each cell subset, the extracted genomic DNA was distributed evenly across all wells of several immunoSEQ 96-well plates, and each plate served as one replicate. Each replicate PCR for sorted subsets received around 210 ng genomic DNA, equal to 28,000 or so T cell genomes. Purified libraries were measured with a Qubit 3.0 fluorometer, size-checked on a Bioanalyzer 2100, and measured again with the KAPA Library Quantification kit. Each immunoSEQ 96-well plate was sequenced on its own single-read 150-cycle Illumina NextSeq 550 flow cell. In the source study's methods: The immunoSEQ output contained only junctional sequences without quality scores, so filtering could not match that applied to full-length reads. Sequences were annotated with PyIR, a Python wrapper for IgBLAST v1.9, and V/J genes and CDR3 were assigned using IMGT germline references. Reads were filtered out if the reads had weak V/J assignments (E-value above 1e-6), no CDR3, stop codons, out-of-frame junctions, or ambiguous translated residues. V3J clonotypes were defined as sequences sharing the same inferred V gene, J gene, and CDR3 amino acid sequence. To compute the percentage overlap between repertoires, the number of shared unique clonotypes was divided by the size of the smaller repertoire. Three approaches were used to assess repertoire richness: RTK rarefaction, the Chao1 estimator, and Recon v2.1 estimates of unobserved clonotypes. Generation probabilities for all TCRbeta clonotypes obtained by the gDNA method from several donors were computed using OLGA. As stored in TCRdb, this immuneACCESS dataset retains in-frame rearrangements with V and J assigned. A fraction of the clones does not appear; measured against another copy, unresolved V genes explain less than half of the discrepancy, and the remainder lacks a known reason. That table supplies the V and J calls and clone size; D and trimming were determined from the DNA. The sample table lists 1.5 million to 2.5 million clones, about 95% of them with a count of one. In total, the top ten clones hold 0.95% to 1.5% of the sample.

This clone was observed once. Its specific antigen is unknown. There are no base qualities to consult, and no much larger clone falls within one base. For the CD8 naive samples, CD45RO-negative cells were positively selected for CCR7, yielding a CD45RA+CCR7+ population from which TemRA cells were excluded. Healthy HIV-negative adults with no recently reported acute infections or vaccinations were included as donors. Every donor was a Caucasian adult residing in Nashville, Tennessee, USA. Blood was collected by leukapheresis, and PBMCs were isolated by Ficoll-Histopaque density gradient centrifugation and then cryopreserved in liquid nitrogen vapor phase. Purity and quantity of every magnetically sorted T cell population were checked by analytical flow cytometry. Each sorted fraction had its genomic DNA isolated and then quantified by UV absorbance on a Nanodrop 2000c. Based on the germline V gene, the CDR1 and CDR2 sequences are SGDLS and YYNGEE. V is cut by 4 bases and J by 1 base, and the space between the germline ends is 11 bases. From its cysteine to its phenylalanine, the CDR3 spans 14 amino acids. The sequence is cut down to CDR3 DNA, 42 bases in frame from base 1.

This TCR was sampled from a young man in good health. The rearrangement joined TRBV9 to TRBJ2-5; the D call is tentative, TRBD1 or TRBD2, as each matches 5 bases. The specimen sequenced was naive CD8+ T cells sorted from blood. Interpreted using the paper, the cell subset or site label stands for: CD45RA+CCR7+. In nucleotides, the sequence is TGTGCCAGCAGCATCGGGACCCCCCAAGAGACCCAGTACTTC. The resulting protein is CASSIGTPQETQYF.